The present T cell receptor beta chain was sequenced within a study of cytomegalovirus exposure and HLA in healthy donors. The CDR3 length is 17 residues. J lost 3 bases, V lost 0 bases, and 7 bases had no gene match. Germline assignment: CDR1 KGHSH and CDR2 LQKENI. The PCR contained 60 Vbeta and 13 Jbeta primers. Using immunoSEQ multiplex PCR, the repertoire was profiled, and TCRdb retains in-frame clones only, with some absent. This table holds approximately 190,000 clones, 84% found once. This clone has only a few counts. The antigen is not known. Study-level findings and limits: A later analysis by the authors found several of the most significant clusters apparently linked to common viral pathogens.

Sequencing used PBMCs. The sequence was collected from a woman aged 50 to 65 in good health and CMV-seropositive. The gene calls are TRBV18 and TRBJ2-2, with 7 bases lining up with TRBD2. The CDR3 nucleotides read TGTGCCAGCTCACCACCCTCTAGCGGACCGGACACCGGGGAGCTGTTTTTT. Translating gives CASSPPSSGPDTGELFF.